This TCR beta chain was profiled in a study of cytomegalovirus exposure and HLA in healthy donors. The CDR3 has 15 amino acids. J gave up 5 bases and V 4 bases, and 10 bases lay outside the gene matches. Looked up from germline, CDR1 is MNHEY and CDR2 is SVGAGI. 13 Jbeta primers and 60 Vbeta primers were used for the PCR. Data came from immunoSEQ multiplex PCR; TCRdb stores just in-frame clones and leaves some out. The profile covers more than 150,000 clones, with over 65% appearing a single time and approximately 1.3% taken by the ten largest. The clonotype comes from a man between 18 and 29 years old in good health and CMV-seronegative. The sample comprised PBMCs. V gene TRBV6-5 combines with J gene TRBJ1-1, with 7 bases lining up with TRBD1. In DNA form, the CDR3 reads TGTGCCAGCAGTTCCGACACAGGGGCCGGAACTGAAGCTTTCTTT. As protein: CASSSDTGAGTEAFF.